The text below deals with one T cell receptor (beta chain). In the source study's methods: Filtering differed, since immunoSEQ gave only junction sequences and no quality scores. This table comes from immunoSEQ multiplex PCR, and its TCRdb copy is limited to in-frame clones, with some not included. Clone size and the V and J calls come from that table; the DNA yielded D and trimming. The sample lists approximately 1,000,000 clones, 77% occurring once. These data are taken from a study of shared clonotypes between healthy human individuals. Study information: Donors, aged 18 to 49, were a couple of women and three men.

The germline V and J ends were trimmed by 2 bases and 5 bases, with 15 bases remaining between them. The CDR3 has 15 amino acids. Germline V lookup: CDR1 KGHSH, CDR2 LQKENI. The rearrangement links TRBV18 to TRBJ2-5, with a possible D match to TRBD2 (6 bases). The sequence derives from a man in his late teens or twenties in good health. Some clones in this sample may be carry-over from other donors' samples. Specimen: memory CD4+ T cells from PBMCs. Stated subset: CD45RA-negative fraction. CDR3 residues: CASSPGGTLRETQYF. The CDR3 bases are TGTGCCAGCTCACCAGGGGGGACTCTGAGGGAGACCCAGTACTTC.